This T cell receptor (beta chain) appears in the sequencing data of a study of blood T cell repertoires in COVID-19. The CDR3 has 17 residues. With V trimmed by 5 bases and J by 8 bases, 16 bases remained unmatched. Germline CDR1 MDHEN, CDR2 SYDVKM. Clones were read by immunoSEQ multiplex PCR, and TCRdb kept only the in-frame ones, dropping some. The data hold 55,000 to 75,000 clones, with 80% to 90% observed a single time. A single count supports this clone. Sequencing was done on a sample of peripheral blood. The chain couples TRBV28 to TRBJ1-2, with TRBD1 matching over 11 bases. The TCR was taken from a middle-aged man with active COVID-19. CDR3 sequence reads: CASSQDRGRPVWFGYTF. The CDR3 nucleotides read TGTGCCAGCAGTCAGGACAGGGGGCGTCCTGTGTGGTTCGGCTACACCTTC.